This T cell receptor beta chain stems from a study of human CD8 memory T cell subsets. Study-wide points: Repertoires of stem-like memory and precursor exhausted T cells showed minimal mutual overlap. Diversity was similarly high in stem-like memory and precursor exhausted T cells, which was not the case for effector memory cells.

It was a CCR7+ PD-1- TIGIT- phenotype that stem-like memory CD8+ T cells (TSTEM) showed. It was by negative magnetic separation that total CD8+ T cells were enriched. On this clonotype itself: Its antigen is not known.

Generation of TCR beta libraries used UMI-labeled 5' RACE. TCRdb reprocessed the 5' RACE reads, keeping one entry per CDR3 protein, no DNA. The sample's table shows about 7,000 distinct CDR3 sequences. The sequenced sample was CD8+ stem-like memory T cells (TSCM and TCM) sorted from PBMCs. Subset meaning: stem-like memory CD8 T cells (TSTEM), CCR7+ PD-1- TIGIT-. The sequence was collected from a human donor in good health.

The CDR3 sequence is CASSLRGTSGTQYF. The chain recombines TRBV12-3 or TRBV12-4 with TRBJ2-3; TCRdb selects TRBD1, and the lack of DNA leaves this call unchecked. The CDR3 is made up of 14 amino acids.